This TCR beta chain was profiled in a study of cytotoxic CD8 clonotypes in ibrutinib-treated CLL. The germline CDR1 and CDR2 sequences are SGHRS and YFSETQ. The CDR3 is 18 residues long. V shed 0 bases and J shed 0 bases, with 17 bases lying between them. The protocol was immunoSEQ multiplex PCR, while the TCRdb copy is restricted to in-frame clones and leaves out a portion. The sample records some 140,000 clones, roughly 90% being singletons. Sequences were derived from PBMCs, sampled after 12 months of ibrutinib treatment. The sequence was collected from a human donor with chronic lymphocytic leukemia. This chain uses TRBV5-1 with TRBJ2-3; D not certain. In nucleotides, the CDR3 is TGCGCCAGCAGCTTGGCTTTGTTCGCAGTATCTAGCACAGATACGCAGTATTTT. Residues: CASSLALFAVSSTDTQYF.